The next 21 T cell receptor beta chains were all read from a single sample in a study of cytomegalovirus exposure and HLA in healthy donors. Some clones are missing from TCRdb's copy, which holds only in-frame ones; the method was immunoSEQ multiplex PCR. The sample yields about 360,000 clones, about nine tenths seen once. The sample taken for sequencing was PBMCs. The receptors were sampled from a woman younger than 35 in good health and CMV-seronegative.

The gene calls are TRBV19 and TRBJ2-6, with D possibly being TRBD1 (6 bases). Germline CDR1 LNHDA, CDR2 SQIVND (reference sequence). The length of the CDR3 is 18 residues. V was trimmed by 6 bases and J by 0 bases, leaving 18 bases between them. The CDR3 bases are TGTGCCAGTAGAGCCGGGACACAGGTCTACTCTGGGGCCAACGTCCTGACTTTC. This translates into CASRAGTQVYSGANVLTF. The full variable domain, with the rest looked up from reference TRBV19 and TRBJ2-6, is DGGITQSPKYLFRKEGQNVTLSCEQNLNHDAMYWYRQDPGQGLRLIYYSQIVNDFQKGDIAEGYSVSREKKESFPLTVTSAQKNPTAFYLCASRAGTQVYSGANVLTFGAGSRLTVL.

The chain is built from TRBV2 and TRBJ2-5; TRBD1 aligns across 9 bases. The junction had 7 bases not matched to a gene; V was cut back by 6 bases and J by 5 bases. Germline V lookup: CDR1 SNHLY, CDR2 FYNNEI. The CDR3 has 14 amino acids. CDR3 in DNA: TGTGCCAGCAGACAACAGGGGGCGAGGGAGACCCAGTACTTC. Encoded protein: CASRQQGARETQYF.

The chain joins TRBV6-1 to TRBJ1-4; 9 bases are a match to TRBD1. The V gene's germline CDR1 is MNHNS and CDR2 SASEGT. Unmatched junction bases numbered 9, after V lost 4 bases and J lost 6 bases. The CDR3 is 16 amino acids. The CDR3, as DNA: TGTGCCAGCAGTGGGGGGACAGGGTTTATTGATGAAAAACTGTTTTTT. This sequence encodes CASSGGTGFIDEKLFF.

The J gene is TRBJ2-1, the V gene TRBV27; 10 bases align to TRBD1. The ends lost 0 bases at V and 7 bases at J; junction bases unmatched: 6. This CDR3 has 16 amino acids. Germline V lookup: CDR1 MNHEY, CDR2 SMNVEV (reference sequence). CDR3 sequence reads: CASSLSGQGVGNEQFF. As DNA, the CDR3 is TGTGCCAGCAGTTTATCTGGACAGGGGGTAGGGAATGAGCAGTTCTTC.

This clone was seen a handful of times. The rearrangement uses TRBV2 and TRBJ2-2, with 8 bases matching TRBD1. The CDR3 is made up of 15 amino acids. V lost 3 bases and J lost 1; bases outside the gene matches: 1. Germline V lookup: CDR1 SNHLY, CDR2 FYNNEI. The CDR3: CASSDGTGNTGELFF. CDR3 nucleotide sequence: TGTGCCAGCAGTGACGGGACAGGGAACACCGGGGAGCTGTTTTTT.

This sequence joins TRBV28 and TRBJ2-2, with 7 bases fitting TRBD1. V shed 4 bases, J shed 7 bases, and the junction held 9 bases outside the gene matches. The CDR3 runs 15 residues. Looked up from germline, CDR1 is MDHEN and CDR2 is SYDVKM. The CDR3 coding sequence is TGTGCCAGCAGTTCCACAGGGGTCTCTTACGGGGAGCTGTTTTTT. It translates to CASSSTGVSYGELFF.

This clone was counted a single time. The rearrangement joins TRBV11-2 to TRBJ1-1, with TRBD1 matching over 7 bases. Trimming took 10 bases from V and 0 from J; bases not matched to a gene: 5. CDR3 size: 13 residues. Germline assignment: CDR1 SGHAT and CDR2 FQNNGV. The CDR3 loop is CATGTDMNTEAFF. The CDR3 DNA reads as TGTGCCACCGGGACAGACATGAACACTGAAGCTTTCTTT.

The chain combines TRBV4-2 with TRBJ2-1; TRBD2 aligns across 8 bases. Germline V gene lookup returns CDR1 LGHNA and CDR2 YNFKEQ. J lost 5 bases, V lost 0 bases, and 24 bases had no gene match. The CDR3 loop spans 22 amino acids. The CDR3, as DNA: TGTGCCAGCAGCCAAGATCGAAGGGTGGGTCGAGGGGTTAGCGGGGTCCACAATGAGCAGTTCTTC. Its protein product is CASSQDRRVGRGVSGVHNEQFF.

The chain couples TRBV5-4 to TRBJ2-7; 8 nucleotides align to TRBD2. CDR3 length equals 14 residues. The V gene's germline CDR1 is SGHNT and CDR2 YYREEE (reference sequence). The J segment lost 5 bases and the V segment lost 2 bases, leaving 6 bases of the junction unmatched. The CDR3 sequence: CASSFVGGADEQYF. The CDR3 region has the DNA TGTGCCAGCAGCTTTGTCGGGGGGGCCGACGAGCAGTACTTC.

In this sample, this clone turned up a few times. The chain carries TRBV29-1 and TRBJ1-2, with no clear D. This CDR3 is built from 12 residues. The V end was cut by 4 bases, the J end by 1 base, with 7 bases between. From germline, CDR1 is SQVTM and CDR2 ANQGSEA. The CDR3 coding sequence is TGCAGCGTTGGTGAGGTTAACTATGGCTACACCTTC. This translates into CSVGEVNYGYTF.

The chain combines TRBV7-6 with TRBJ1-1, with D possibly matching TRBD1 (6 bases). There are 15 residues in the CDR3. The V end was cut by 2 bases, the J end by 1 base, with 11 bases between. Germline V gives CDR1 SGHVS, CDR2 FNYEAQ. The CDR3 sequence: CASSLPLGGNTEAFF. CDR3 DNA: TGTGCCAGCAGCTTACCCCTAGGGGGGAACACTGAAGCTTTCTTT.

The rearrangement links TRBV28 to TRBJ1-2, with 9 positions matching TRBD1. The germline V gene has CDR1 MDHEN and CDR2 SYDVKM. The CDR3 totals 14 residues. V dropped 4 bases and J dropped 8; count of bases not matched to a gene: 8. DNA of the CDR3: TGTGCCAGCAGTTCCCTACCCGGGACAGGGGGCTACACCTTC. As protein: CASSSLPGTGGYTF.

V is TRBV5-1 and J is TRBJ2-1; D is unresolved. Between the trimmed V and J ends, which lost 4 bases and 6 bases, there was a span of 11 bases. This CDR3 has 13 amino acids. Germline V gene lookup returns CDR1 SGHRS and CDR2 YFSETQ. Written as DNA, the CDR3 is TGCGCCAGCAGCGTAGAATTAGCCAATGAGCAGTTCTTC. Protein sequence: CASSVELANEQFF.

This clone was seen only a few times. The chain recombines TRBV18 with TRBJ1-2; unclear D gene. The CDR3 is 12 amino acids. With 3 bases removed from V and 4 bases from J, the gap between germline ends came to 6 bases. Germline CDR1 KGHSH, CDR2 LQKENI. The CDR3 sequence: CASSPRIYGYTF. DNA of the CDR3: TGTGCCAGCTCACCCCGTATCTATGGCTACACCTTC. Together with reference TRBV18 and TRBJ1-2, the CDR3 gives the full variable domain: NAGVMQNPRHLVRRRGQEARLRCSPMKGHSHVYWYRQLPEEGLKFMVYLQKENIIDESGMPKERFSAEFPKEGPSILRIQQVVRGDSAAYFCASSPRIYGYTFGSGTRLTVV.

The chain joins TRBV18 to TRBJ1-1, with 9 bases lining up with TRBD1. The CDR3 length is 14 residues. V was clipped by 1 base and J by 5 bases; unmatched bases: 2. In germline, CDR1 is KGHSH, CDR2 LQKENI. The CDR3 DNA sequence: TGTGCCAGCTCACCACTGGACAGGGGAACTGAAGCTTTCTTT. This gives the protein CASSPLDRGTEAFF.

This clone was counted ten times or more. The chain is built from TRBV2 and TRBJ1-5; unclear D gene. V shed 6 bases and J shed 4 bases, with 13 bases lying between them. The CDR3 is 14 amino acids. The germline CDR1 and CDR2 sequences are SNHLY and FYNNEI. The chain's CDR3 is CASRDSEGNQPQHF. The CDR3 DNA reads as TGTGCCAGCAGGGACTCGGAGGGAAATCAGCCCCAGCATTTT.

The rearrangement joins TRBV5-1 to TRBJ2-7; 8 bases match TRBD1. V shed 2 bases, J shed 3 bases, and the junction held 4 bases outside the gene matches. This CDR3 contains 14 residues. Germline CDR1 and CDR2: SGHRS and YFSETQ. The CDR3 DNA reads as TGCGCCAGCAGCTTCCGGGACAGGTTCTACGAGCAGTACTTC. It yields the protein CASSFRDRFYEQYF.

This clone has only a few counts. The chain is built from TRBV28 and TRBJ1-5; tentative D call: TRBD1 (5 bases). The CDR3 is made up of 13 amino acids. The V end was cut by 10 bases, the J end by 7 bases, with 17 bases between. Per germline, CDR1 MDHEN and CDR2 SYDVKM. In DNA form, the CDR3 reads TGTGCCATCGGGGGAGGGCGTGGGCAGCCCCAGCATTTT. As protein: CAIGGGRGQPQHF.

The V gene is TRBV27, the J gene TRBJ1-1; perhaps TRBD1 as D (5 bases). Trimming cost V 4 bases and J 0 bases, with 15 bases left between them. Germline CDR1 reads MNHEY; CDR2 reads SMNVEV (reference sequence). The CDR3 runs 16 residues. The CDR3 bases are TGTGCCAGCAGTTACGGGCAGGGTGTGGTGAACACTGAAGCTTTCTTT. This codes for CASSYGQGVVNTEAFF.

The V and J genes are TRBV5-1 and TRBJ2-2, with 10 bases lining up with TRBD1. The J segment lost 6 bases and the V segment lost 4 bases, leaving 6 bases of the junction unmatched. The CDR3 spans 15 residues. CDR1 and CDR2 (germline): SGHRS, YFSETQ. CDR3 nucleotide sequence: TGCGCCAGCAGCGCCGGGACAGGGGCGTCCGGGGAGCTGTTTTTT. Amino acid sequence: CASSAGTGASGELFF.

The V and J genes are TRBV27 and TRBJ2-1, with 8 bases matching TRBD2. This CDR3 comprises 14 residues. The V gene end was trimmed by 5 bases and the J gene end by 8 bases; junction bases not matched to a gene: 8. The germline CDR1 and CDR2 sequences are MNHEY and SMNVEV (reference sequence). Here the CDR3 DNA reads TGTGCCAGCAGTCGCGTAGCGGGGCGGGATGAGCAGTTCTTC. It yields the protein CASSRVAGRDEQFF.